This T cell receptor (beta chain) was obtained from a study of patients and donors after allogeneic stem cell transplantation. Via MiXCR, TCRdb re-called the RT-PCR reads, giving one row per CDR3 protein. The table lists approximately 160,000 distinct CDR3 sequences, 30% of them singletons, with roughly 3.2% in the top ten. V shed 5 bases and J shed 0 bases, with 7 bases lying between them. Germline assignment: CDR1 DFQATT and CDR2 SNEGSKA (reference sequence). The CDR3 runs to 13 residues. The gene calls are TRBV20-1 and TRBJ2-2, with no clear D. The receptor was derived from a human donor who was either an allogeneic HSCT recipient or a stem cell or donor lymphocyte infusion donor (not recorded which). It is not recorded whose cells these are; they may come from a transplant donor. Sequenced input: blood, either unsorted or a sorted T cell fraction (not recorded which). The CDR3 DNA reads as TGCAGTGCTCCGAACTCGAACACCGGGGAGCTGTTTTTT. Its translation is CSAPNSNTGELFF.